This TCR beta chain emerged from a study of blood T cells in healthy people across ages. Germline V CDR1 and CDR2: DFQATT, SNEGSKA (reference sequence). The CDR3 extends over 15 amino acids. The V end was cut by 5 bases, the J end by 0 bases, with 14 bases between. With a J-beta primer mix and a sample-barcoded 5' primer, a second PCR ran about 7 to 12 cycles. TCRdb used MiXCR to reprocess the 5' RACE reads, holding one entry per CDR3 protein. The sample lists almost 550,000 distinct CDR3 sequences, around 24% occurring once. This clonotype was counted a few times. This same sample was also taken into another study, of T cells of mothers and their children.

The specimen was blood. The genes are TRBV20-1 and TRBJ2-1; D tentatively reads TRBD1 or TRBD2 (5 bases each). This sequence originates from a boy aged 5-17 years in good health. CDR3 sequence: CSAWLGERSYNEQFF. The CDR3 DNA reads TGCAGTGCTTGGTTGGGGGAGCGCTCCTACAATGAGCAGTTCTTC.